This T cell receptor (beta chain) came from a study of cytomegalovirus exposure and HLA in healthy donors. PCR involved 60 Vbeta and 13 Jbeta primers. Here immunoSEQ multiplex PCR was the method, and the copy in TCRdb shows in-frame clones only, minus some. Found here are over 100,000 clones, 70% to 80% of them singletons; the top ten hold approximately 3.1%. In the case of this clone: Antigen: not known.

Unrecorded immune exposure was likely among donors, who were nominally healthy when sampled. CDR1 and CDR2 from the germline V gene are LNHNV and YYDKDF (reference sequence). The CDR3 has 13 amino acids. The germline V and J ends were trimmed by 8 bases and 4 bases, with 13 bases remaining between them. Points from the study as a whole: Within a later analysis, the majority of CMV-associated TCR beta chains appeared HLA-restricted.

Sequenced sample: PBMCs. The origin of this receptor is a woman between 18 and 30 years old in good health and CMV-seropositive. The rearrangement uses TRBV15 and TRBJ2-3, with D maybe TRBD1 (6 bases). CDR3 nucleotides: TGTGCCACCCAGGGGATGAGGGCAGATACGCAGTATTTT. As protein: CATQGMRADTQYF.